The source of this T cell receptor beta chain is a study of glioma-infiltrating T cells after dendritic cell vaccination. Comments on this clone: Its matching antigen is unknown.

V was clipped by 3 bases and J by 9 bases; unmatched bases: 7. The CDR3 runs 15 residues. CDR1 and CDR2 (germline): KGHSH, LQKENI. The primer mix had 60 V beta and 13 J beta primers. Profiled with immunoSEQ multiplex PCR; TCRdb holds only in-frame clones, not every one. The data show tens of thousands of clones, with roughly 79% seen just once and under 8% held by the top ten. Regarding the study as a whole: Few patients contributed both blood and tumor specimens.

The chain couples TRBV18 to TRBJ2-1, with 11 bases lining up with TRBD2. This TCR was sampled from a human donor with glioblastoma. The input for sequencing was blood, taken before dendritic cell vaccination. CDR3 loop: CASSPSGGAEGEQFF. Written as DNA, the CDR3 is TGTGCCAGCTCACCTAGCGGGGGGGCCGAGGGTGAGCAGTTCTTC.